The 3 T cell receptor beta chains below all came from one sample that was sequenced in a study of blood T cell repertoires in COVID-19. Data came from immunoSEQ multiplex PCR; TCRdb stores just in-frame clones and leaves some out. The sample records some 270,000 clones, 70% to 90% being singletons. The sequencing sample was made of PBMCs or T cells enriched from blood (not recorded which). The receptors originated from a woman aged 30 to 39 with acute COVID-19.

CDR3 nucleotides: TGCGCCAGCAGCCTGAGCATAGCAAGCACTGAAGCTTTCTTT. As protein: CASSLSIASTEAFF. This sequence joins TRBV5-1 and TRBJ1-1; D uncertain. Germline values: CDR1 SGHRS, CDR2 YFSETQ. V shed 4 bases and J shed 4 bases, with 14 bases lying between them. The CDR3 contains 14 residues.

This chain connects TRBV5-4 to TRBJ1-1, with no clear D. In germline, CDR1 is SGHNT, CDR2 YYREEE (reference sequence). V was shortened by 4 bases and J by 7 bases, with 11 bases between the two germline ends. CDR3 length: 12 amino acids. CDR3 in DNA: TGTGCCAGCAGCCTAGACGGGGATGAAGCTTTCTTT. Its translation is CASSLDGDEAFF. Complete variable domain (other parts from reference TRBV5-4 and TRBJ1-1): ETGVTQSPTHLIKTRGQQVTLRCSSQSGHNTVSWYQQALGQGPQFIFQYYREEENGRGNFPPRFSGLQFPNYSSELNVNALELDDSALYLCASSLDGDEAFFGQGTRLTVV.

The rearrangement links TRBV27 to TRBJ2-7; 8 bases fit TRBD2. Germline CDR1 and CDR2: MNHEY and SMNVEV (reference sequence). This CDR3 contains 14 residues. J was trimmed by 6 bases and V by 3 bases; bases with no gene match: 7. CDR3 coding DNA: TGTGCCAGCAGTTTGGGCAGCGGGAGTCCCGAGCAGTACTTC. This codes for CASSLGSGSPEQYF.